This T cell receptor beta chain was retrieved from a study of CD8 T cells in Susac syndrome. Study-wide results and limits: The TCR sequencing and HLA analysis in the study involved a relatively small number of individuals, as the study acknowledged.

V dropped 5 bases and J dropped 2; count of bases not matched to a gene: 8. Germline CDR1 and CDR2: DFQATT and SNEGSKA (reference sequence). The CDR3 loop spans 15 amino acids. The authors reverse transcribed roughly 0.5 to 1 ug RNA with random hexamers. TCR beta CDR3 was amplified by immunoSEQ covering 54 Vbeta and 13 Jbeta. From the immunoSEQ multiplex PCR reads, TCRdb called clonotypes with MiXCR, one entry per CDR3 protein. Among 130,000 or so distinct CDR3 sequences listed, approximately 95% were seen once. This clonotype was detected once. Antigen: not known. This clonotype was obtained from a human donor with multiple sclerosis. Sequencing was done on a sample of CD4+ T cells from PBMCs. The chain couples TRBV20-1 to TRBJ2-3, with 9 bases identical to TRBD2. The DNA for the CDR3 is TGCAGTGCTCACCCGACTAGCGGATACACAGATACGCAGTATTTT. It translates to CSAHPTSGYTDTQYF.